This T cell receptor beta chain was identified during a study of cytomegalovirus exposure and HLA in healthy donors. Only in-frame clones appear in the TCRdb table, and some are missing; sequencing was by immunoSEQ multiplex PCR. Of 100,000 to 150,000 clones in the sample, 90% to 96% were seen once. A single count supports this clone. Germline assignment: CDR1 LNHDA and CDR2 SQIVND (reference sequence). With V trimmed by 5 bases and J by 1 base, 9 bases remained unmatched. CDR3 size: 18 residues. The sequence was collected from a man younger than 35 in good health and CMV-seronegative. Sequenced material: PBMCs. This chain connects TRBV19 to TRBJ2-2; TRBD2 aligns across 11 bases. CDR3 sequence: CASSSSSGRAENTGELFF. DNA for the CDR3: TGTGCCAGTAGTTCGAGTAGCGGGAGGGCCGAGAACACCGGGGAGCTGTTTTTT.